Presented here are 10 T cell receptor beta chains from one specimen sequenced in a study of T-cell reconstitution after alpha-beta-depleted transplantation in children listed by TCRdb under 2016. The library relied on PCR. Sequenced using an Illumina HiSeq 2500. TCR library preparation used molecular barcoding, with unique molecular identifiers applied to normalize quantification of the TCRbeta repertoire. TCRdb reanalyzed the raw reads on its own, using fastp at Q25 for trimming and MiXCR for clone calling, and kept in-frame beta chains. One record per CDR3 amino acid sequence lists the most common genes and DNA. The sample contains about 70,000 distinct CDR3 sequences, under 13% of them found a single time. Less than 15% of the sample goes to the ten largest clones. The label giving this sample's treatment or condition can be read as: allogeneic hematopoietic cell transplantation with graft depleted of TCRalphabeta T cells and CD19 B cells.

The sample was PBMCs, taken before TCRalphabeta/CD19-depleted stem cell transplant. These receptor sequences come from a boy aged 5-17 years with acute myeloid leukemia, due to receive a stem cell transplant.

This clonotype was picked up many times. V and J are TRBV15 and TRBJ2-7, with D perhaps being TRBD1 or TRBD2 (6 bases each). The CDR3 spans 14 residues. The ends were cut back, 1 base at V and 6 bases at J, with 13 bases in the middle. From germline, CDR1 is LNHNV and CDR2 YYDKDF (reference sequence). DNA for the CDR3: TGTGCCACCAGCAGAGGTTCACAGGGAGGCGAGCAGTACTTC. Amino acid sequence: CATSRGSQGGEQYF.

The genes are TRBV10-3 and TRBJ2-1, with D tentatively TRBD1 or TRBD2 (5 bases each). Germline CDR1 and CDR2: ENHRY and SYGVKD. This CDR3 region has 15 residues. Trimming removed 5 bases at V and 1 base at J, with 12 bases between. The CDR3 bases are TGTGCCATCAGTTCGACAGCGGCGTCCTACAATGAGCAGTTCTTC. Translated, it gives CAISSTAASYNEQFF.

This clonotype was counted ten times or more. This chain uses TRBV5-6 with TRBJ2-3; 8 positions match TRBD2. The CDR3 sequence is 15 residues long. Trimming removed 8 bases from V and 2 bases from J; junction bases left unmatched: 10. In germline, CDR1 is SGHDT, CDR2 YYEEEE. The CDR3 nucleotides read TGTGCCAGTACCTTAAGCGGGAGTGTCACAGATACGCAGTATTTT. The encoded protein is CASTLSGSVTDTQYF.

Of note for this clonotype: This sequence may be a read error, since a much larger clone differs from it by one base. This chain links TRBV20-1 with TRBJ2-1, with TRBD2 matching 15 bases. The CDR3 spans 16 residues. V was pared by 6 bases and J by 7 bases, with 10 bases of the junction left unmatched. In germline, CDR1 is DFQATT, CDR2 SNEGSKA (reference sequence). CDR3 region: CSASRTSGRAGNEQFF. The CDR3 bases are TGCAGTGCCTCCCGGACTAGCGGGAGGGCTGGGAATGAGCAGTTCTTC.

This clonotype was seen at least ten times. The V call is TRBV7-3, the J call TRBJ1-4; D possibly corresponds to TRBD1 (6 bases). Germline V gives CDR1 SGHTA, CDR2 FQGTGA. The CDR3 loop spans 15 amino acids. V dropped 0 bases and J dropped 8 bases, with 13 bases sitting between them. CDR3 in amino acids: CASSLTGQKGEKLFF. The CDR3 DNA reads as TGTGCCAGCAGCTTAACAGGACAGAAGGGGGAAAAACTGTTTTTT. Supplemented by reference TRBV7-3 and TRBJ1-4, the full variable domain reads GAGVSQTPSNKVTEKGKYVELRCDPISGHTALYWYRQSLGQGPEFLIYFQGTGAADDSGLPNDRFFAVRPEGSVSTLKIQRTERGDSAVYLCASSLTGQKGEKLFFGSGTQLSVL.

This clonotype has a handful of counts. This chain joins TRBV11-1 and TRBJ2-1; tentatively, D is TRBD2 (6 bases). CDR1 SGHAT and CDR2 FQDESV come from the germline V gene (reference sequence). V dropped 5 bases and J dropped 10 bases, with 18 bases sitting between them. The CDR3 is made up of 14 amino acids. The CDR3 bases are TGTGCCAGCAGCGATCACGGGAGTCCGCGGGAGCAGTTCTTC. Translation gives CASSDHGSPREQFF.

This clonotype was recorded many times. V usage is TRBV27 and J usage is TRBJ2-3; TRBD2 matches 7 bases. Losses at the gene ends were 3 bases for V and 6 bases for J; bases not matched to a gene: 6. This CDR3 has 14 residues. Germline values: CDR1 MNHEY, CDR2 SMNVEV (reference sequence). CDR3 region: CASSFLAGVDTQYF. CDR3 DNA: TGTGCCAGCAGTTTTCTTGCGGGGGTCGATACGCAGTATTTT.

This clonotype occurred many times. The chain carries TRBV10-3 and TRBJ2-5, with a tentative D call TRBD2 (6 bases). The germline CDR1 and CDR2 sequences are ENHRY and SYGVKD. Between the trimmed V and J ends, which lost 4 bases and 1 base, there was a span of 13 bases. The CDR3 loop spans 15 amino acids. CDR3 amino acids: CAISAAGTGQETQYF. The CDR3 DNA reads TGTGCCATCAGTGCCGCCGGGACTGGCCAAGAGACCCAGTACTTC.

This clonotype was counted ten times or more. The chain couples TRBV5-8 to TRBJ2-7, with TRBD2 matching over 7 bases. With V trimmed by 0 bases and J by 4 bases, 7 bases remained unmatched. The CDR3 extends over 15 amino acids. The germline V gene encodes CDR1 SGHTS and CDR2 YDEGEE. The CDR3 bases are TGTGCCAGCAGCTTGGATAGGCGGGAGAGGTACGAGCAGTACTTC. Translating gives CASSLDRRERYEQYF.

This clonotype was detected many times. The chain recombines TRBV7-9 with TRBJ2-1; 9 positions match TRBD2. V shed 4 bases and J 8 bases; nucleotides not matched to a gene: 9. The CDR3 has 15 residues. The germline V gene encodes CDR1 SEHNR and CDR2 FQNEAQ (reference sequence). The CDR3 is CASSSPASGNDEQFF. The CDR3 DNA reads TGTGCCAGCAGCTCGCCGGCTAGCGGGAATGATGAGCAGTTCTTC.